The rows below give T cell receptor beta chains drawn from one sample of a study of T-cell reconstitution after alpha-beta-depleted transplantation in children. TCRdb called the PCR reads again in MiXCR, with one record for every CDR3 protein. The table records more than 85,000 distinct CDR3 sequences, 10% of them present only once. The sample was PBMCs from the stem cell graft donor, taken from the stem cell graft. All receptors come from a human donor who donated a stem cell graft to a child with acute lymphoblastic leukemia. The CDR3 runs from the conserved cysteine through the conserved F or W. A D gene is named only where the DNA matches it firmly. Clone size is shown for a subset of rows, as once, few, many or a class of expanded clone.

>TRBJ1-6|TRBV20-1|many|TRBD1
CSARDLTGRGLSSPLHF
TGCAGTGCTAGAGACCTGACAGGGAGGGGACTAAGTTCACCCCTCCACTTT
>TRBJ1-1|TRBV5-1|many|.
CASSLAASAAGLMNTEAFF
TGCGCCAGCAGCTTGGCGGCCTCCGCTGCGGGATTAATGAACACTGAAGCTTTCTTT
>TRBJ2-3|TRBV7-8|many|.
CASRFTPASQTDTQYF
TGTGCCAGCAGATTTACCCCGGCCTCCCAGACGGATACGCAGTATTTT
>TRBJ2-2|TRBV7-7|many|.
CASSLDVGLNTGELFF
TGTGCTAGCAGCTTAGATGTCGGGTTGAACACCGGGGAGCTGTTTTTT
>TRBJ1-4|TRBV15|many|TRBD1
CATSRDSADRVSLFF
TGTGCCACCAGCAGAGATAGTGCGGACAGGGTGAGCCTGTTTTTT
>TRBJ2-7|TRBV6-5|many|TRBD2
CASSSLAGVPYEQYF
TGTGCCAGCAGTTCCTTGGCGGGGGTTCCCTACGAGCAGTACTTC
>TRBJ2-5|TRBV19|few|TRBD1
CASSPVPGQGGGQETQYF
TGTGCCAGTAGCCCTGTCCCGGGACAGGGAGGGGGGCAAGAGACCCAGTACTTC
>TRBJ2-7|TRBV7-9|many|TRBD1
CASSSDRGLYEQYF
TGTGCCAGCAGCTCGGACAGGGGGCTGTATGAGCAGTACTTC
>TRBJ2-5|TRBV12-3/TRBV12-4|.|.
CASSLAGSTLGETQYF
TGTGCCAGCAGTTTAGCGGGCAGCACCTTGGGGGAGACCCAGTACTTC
>TRBJ2-1|TRBV20-1|many|.
CSAPGGNSYNEQFF
TGCAGTGCCCCTGGAGGGAACTCCTACAATGAGCAGTTCTTC
>TRBJ1-2|TRBV5-8|many|.
CASSLSGSGYTF
TGTGCCAGCAGCTTGAGCGGGAGCGGCTACACCTTC
>TRBJ2-7|TRBV11-2|many|.
CASSLALQRVEQYF
TGTGCCAGCAGCTTAGCCCTCCAGAGGGTCGAGCAGTACTTC
>TRBJ1-1|TRBV5-1|many|TRBD1
CASSSRDRGRMEGTEAFF
TGCGCCAGCAGCTCAAGGGACAGGGGGCGAATGGAGGGTACTGAAGCTTTCTTT
>TRBJ2-7|TRBV6-2/TRBV6-3|.|TRBD1
CASTNDRVSYEQYF
TGTGCCAGCACCAACGACAGGGTAAGCTACGAGCAGTACTTC
>TRBJ2-1|TRBV13|many|.
CASSSDNEQFF
TGTGCCAGCAGCTCCGACAATGAGCAGTTCTTC
>TRBJ2-7|TRBV5-1|many|.
CASSLYGDSRVHEQYF
TGCGCCAGCAGCTTGTACGGGGACTCCAGGGTCCACGAGCAGTACTTC
>TRBJ1-1|TRBV4-1|many|.
CASSQIFTVNTEAFF
TGCGCCAGCAGCCAAATTTTTACTGTGAACACTGAAGCTTTCTTT
>TRBJ2-5|TRBV12-3/TRBV12-4|many|TRBD2
CASSLAGDFGETQYF
TGTGCCAGCAGTCTAGCGGGAGATTTCGGAGAGACCCAGTACTTC
>TRBJ2-7|TRBV6-5|.|.
CASSYLGDYEQYF
TGTGCCAGCAGTTACTTAGGGGATTACGAGCAGTACTTC
>TRBJ2-5|TRBV12-3/TRBV12-4|many|.
CAIREETQYF
TGTGCCATCCGGGAAGAGACCCAGTACTTC
>TRBJ2-7|TRBV7-7|few|TRBD1
CASSRKVDRASYEQYF
TGTGCTAGCAGCAGGAAGGTCGACAGGGCTTCGTACGAGCAGTACTTC
>TRBJ2-1|TRBV10-3|many|.
CAISDSGTTYNEQFF
TGTGCCATCAGTGACTCCGGGACGACGTACAATGAGCAGTTCTTC
>TRBJ2-7|TRBV7-2|many|.
CASSLRAGAHEQYF
TGTGCCAGCAGCTTAAGGGCAGGGGCCCACGAGCAGTACTTC
>TRBJ2-7|TRBV27|many|TRBD2
CASSPLAGSYEQYF
TGTGCCAGCAGTCCGCTAGCGGGTTCCTACGAGCAGTACTTC
>TRBJ1-2|TRBV7-9|.|TRBD1
CASSITRDRGAYGYTF
TGTGCCAGCAGCATCACACGGGACAGGGGGGCCTATGGCTACACCTTC
>TRBJ1-5|TRBV7-8|many|TRBD1
CASSLGGGGSNQPQHF
TGTGCCAGCAGCTTAGGAGGGGGCGGTAGCAATCAGCCCCAGCATTTT
>TRBJ2-3|TRBV6-5|many|TRBD2
CASSTPGLVSTDTQYF
TGTGCCAGCAGTACTCCGGGACTAGTGAGCACAGATACGCAGTATTTT
>TRBJ2-5|TRBV5-1|many|TRBD1
CASSDREETQYF
TGCGCCAGCTCGGACAGGGAAGAGACCCAGTACTTC
>TRBJ1-1|TRBV7-9|.|TRBD1
CASSSGGRGTEAFF
TGTGCCAGCAGCTCAGGGGGCCGGGGCACTGAAGCTTTCTTT
>TRBJ1-5|TRBV29-1|many|TRBD1
CSVTGQGFNQPQHF
TGCAGCGTTACGGGACAGGGATTTAATCAGCCCCAGCATTTT
>TRBJ2-3|TRBV7-2|many|TRBD2
CASRRSGGGTDTQYF
TGTGCCAGCAGGCGGAGCGGGGGGGGCACAGATACGCAGTATTTT
>TRBJ2-1|TRBV12-3/TRBV12-4|many|.
CASTLTGWGEQFF
TGTGCCAGTACGCTTACAGGGTGGGGAGAGCAGTTCTTC
>TRBJ2-2|TRBV5-4|many|.
CASSSSNTGELFF
TGTGCCAGCAGCTCCTCGAACACCGGGGAGCTGTTTTTT
>TRBJ2-1|TRBV6-5|many|TRBD2
CASRASGRYNEQFF
TGTGCCAGCAGGGCTAGCGGGAGATACAATGAGCAGTTCTTC
>TRBJ2-5|TRBV6-2/TRBV6-3|many|.
CASSYSLVSGKDVKETQYF
TGTGCCAGCAGTTACTCGTTGGTATCAGGGAAAGATGTGAAGGAGACCCAGTACTTC
>TRBJ2-1|TRBV20-1|many|.
CSAERVNEQFF
TGCAGTGCGGAGAGGGTGAATGAGCAGTTCTTC
>TRBJ2-3|TRBV29-1|many|TRBD1
CSVGQGPSTDTQYF
TGCAGCGTTGGACAGGGACCTAGCACAGATACGCAGTATTTT
>TRBJ2-5|TRBV28|many|TRBD1
CAGSMTGQETQYF
TGTGCCGGATCAATGACAGGGCAAGAGACCCAGTACTTC
>TRBJ2-2|TRBV6-2/TRBV6-3|many|.
CASSYPPGVTGELFF
TGTGCCAGCAGTTACCCCCCGGGGGTAACCGGGGAGCTGTTTTTT
>TRBJ2-7|TRBV16|many|TRBD1
CASSPTGGSYEQYF
TGTGCCAGCAGCCCCACAGGGGGGTCCTACGAGCAGTACTTC
>TRBJ2-7|TRBV20-1|many|.
CSASIPIEQYF
TGCAGTGCTAGCATCCCCATCGAGCAGTACTTC
>TRBJ2-3|TRBV14|many|TRBD2
CASSHPLAGVTDTQYF
TGTGCCAGCAGCCACCCACTAGCGGGAGTAACAGATACGCAGTATTTT
>TRBJ1-1|TRBV10-2|many|.
CASTPEGGGNTEAFF
TGCGCCAGCACCCCAGAGGGGGGTGGGAACACTGAAGCTTTCTTT
>TRBJ1-5|TRBV6-2/TRBV6-3|many|.
CASTTRDTSNQPQHF
TGTGCCAGCACAACCCGGGACACCTCGAATCAGCCCCAGCATTTT
>TRBJ2-5|TRBV6-2/TRBV6-3|many|TRBD2
CASRRFSGSRETQYF
TGTGCCAGCAGGCGCTTTAGCGGGAGTCGGGAGACCCAGTACTTC
>TRBJ2-5|TRBV20-1|many|.
CSAQVETQYF
TGCAGTGCCCAGGTGGAGACCCAGTACTTC
>TRBJ1-2|TRBV21-1|many|.
CASSKANRLASIRGYTF
TGTGCCAGCAGCAAAGCGAACAGGTTGGCCTCCATCCGTGGCTACACCTTC
>TRBJ2-3|TRBV5-1|many|TRBD2
CASRLGTSGFTDTQYF
TGCGCCAGCAGACTAGGGACTAGCGGATTCACAGATACGCAGTATTTT
>TRBJ2-1|TRBV28|many|TRBD2
CASSSHSPTSGGPYNEQFF
TGTGCCAGCAGTTCGCACTCCCCGACTAGCGGGGGACCCTACAATGAGCAGTTCTTC
>TRBJ1-6|TRBV5-1|many|.
CASSFQTSSYNSPLHF
TGCGCCAGCAGCTTCCAGACGAGCTCCTATAATTCACCCCTCCACTTT
>TRBJ2-6|TRBV7-2|many|.
CASSLAKGLRGANVLTF
TGTGCCAGCAGCTTAGCGAAAGGGTTGCGGGGGGCCAACGTCCTGACTTTC
>TRBJ2-3|TRBV10-3|many|TRBD2
CAISESAGGLTDTQYF
TGTGCCATCAGTGAGTCGGCGGGAGGGCTCACAGATACGCAGTATTTT
>TRBJ1-1|TRBV12-3/TRBV12-4|many|.
CASSSRPGRGHGTEAFF
TGTGCCAGCAGTTCCCGCCCGGGGCGGGGGCACGGCACTGAAGCTTTCTTT
>TRBJ2-1|TRBV28|.|TRBD1
CASTYTQGANEQFF
TGTGCCAGCACTTATACACAGGGGGCTAATGAGCAGTTCTTC
>TRBJ1-2|TRBV6-5|many|TRBD1
CASSSPGQGNYGYTF
TGTGCCAGCAGTTCTCCGGGACAGGGGAACTATGGCTACACCTTC
>TRBJ1-5|TRBV16|many|.
CASSQDTGPRTQPQHF
TGTGCCAGCAGCCAAGATACAGGGCCGAGAACTCAGCCCCAGCATTTT
>TRBJ2-1|TRBV4-3|many|TRBD2
CASSQDGTSGAWGNEQFF
TGCGCCAGCAGCCAAGATGGGACTAGCGGGGCGTGGGGCAATGAGCAGTTCTTC
>TRBJ1-6|TRBV28|many|.
CASSQVALYNSPLHF
TGTGCCAGCAGCCAGGTGGCCCTATATAATTCACCCCTCCACTTT
>TRBJ2-2|TRBV9|many|.
CASSVGGLTNTGELFF
TGTGCCAGCAGCGTAGGGGGTCTCACGAACACCGGGGAGCTGTTTTTT
>TRBJ2-1|TRBV20-1|.|TRBD2
CSGGGSYNEQFF
TGCAGTGGGGGGGGGTCCTACAATGAGCAGTTCTTC